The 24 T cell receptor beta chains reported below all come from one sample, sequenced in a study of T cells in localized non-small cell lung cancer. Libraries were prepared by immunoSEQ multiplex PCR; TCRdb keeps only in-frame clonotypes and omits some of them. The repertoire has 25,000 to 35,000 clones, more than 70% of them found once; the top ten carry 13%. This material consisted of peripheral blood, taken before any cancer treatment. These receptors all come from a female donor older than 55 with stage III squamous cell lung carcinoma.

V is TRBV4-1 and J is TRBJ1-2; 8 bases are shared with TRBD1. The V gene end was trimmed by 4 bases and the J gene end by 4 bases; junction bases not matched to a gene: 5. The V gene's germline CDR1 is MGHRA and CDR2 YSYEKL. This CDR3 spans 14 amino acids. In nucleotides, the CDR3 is TGCGCCAGCAGCCCGGGACAGGCGGCCTATGGCTACACCTTC. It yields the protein CASSPGQAAYGYTF.

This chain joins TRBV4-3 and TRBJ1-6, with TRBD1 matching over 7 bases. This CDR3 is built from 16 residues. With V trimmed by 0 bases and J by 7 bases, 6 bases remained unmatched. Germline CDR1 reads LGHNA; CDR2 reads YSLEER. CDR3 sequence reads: CASSQDWDSQNSPLHF. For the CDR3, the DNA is TGCGCCAGCAGCCAAGATTGGGACAGCCAGAATTCACCCCTCCACTTT.

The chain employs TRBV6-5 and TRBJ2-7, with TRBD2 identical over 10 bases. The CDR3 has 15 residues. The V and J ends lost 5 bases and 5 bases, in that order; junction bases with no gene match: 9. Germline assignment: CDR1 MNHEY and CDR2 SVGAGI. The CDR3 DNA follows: TGTGCCAGCAGTCCCCGGGGACTAGCGAACAACGAGCAGTACTTC. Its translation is CASSPRGLANNEQYF.

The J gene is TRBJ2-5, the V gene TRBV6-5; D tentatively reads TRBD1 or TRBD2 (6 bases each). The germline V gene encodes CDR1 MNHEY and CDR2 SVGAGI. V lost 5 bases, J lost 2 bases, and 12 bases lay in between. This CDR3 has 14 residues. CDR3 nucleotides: TGTGCCAGCAGTAAGGGGGGTGGGCAAGAGACCCAGTACTTC. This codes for CASSKGGGQETQYF.

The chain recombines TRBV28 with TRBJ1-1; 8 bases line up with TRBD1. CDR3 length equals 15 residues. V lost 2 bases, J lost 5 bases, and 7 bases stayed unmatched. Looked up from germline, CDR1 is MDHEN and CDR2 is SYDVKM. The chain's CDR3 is CASSLPRGRVTEAFF. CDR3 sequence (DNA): TGTGCCAGCAGTTTACCCAGGGGGCGGGTGACTGAAGCTTTCTTT.

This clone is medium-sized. The CDR3 DNA is TGTGCCAGCAGCTTGGATTCACTCGGGGCTTTCTTT. It translates to CASSLDSLGAFF. The chain employs TRBV5-4 and TRBJ1-1; no clear D gene. Germline CDR1 SGHNT, CDR2 YYREEE (reference sequence). Trimming left V 0 bases short and J 11 bases short, with 11 bases between. The CDR3 contains 12 residues.

This chain's CDR3 is CASSLGVDTQYF. CDR3 in DNA: TGTGCCAGCAGCTTGGGGGTAGATACGCAGTATTTT. V usage is TRBV5-4 and J usage is TRBJ2-3, with unresolved D. V was trimmed by 0 bases and J by 5 bases, leaving 4 bases between them. This CDR3 is built from 12 residues. Germline V lookup: CDR1 SGHNT, CDR2 YYREEE (reference sequence).

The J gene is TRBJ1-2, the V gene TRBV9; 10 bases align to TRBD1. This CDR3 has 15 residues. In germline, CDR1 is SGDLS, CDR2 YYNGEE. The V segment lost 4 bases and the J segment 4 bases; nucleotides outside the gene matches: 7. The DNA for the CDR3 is TGTGCCAGCAGCTCATCGACAGGGGGCAGCTATGGCTACACCTTC. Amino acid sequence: CASSSSTGGSYGYTF. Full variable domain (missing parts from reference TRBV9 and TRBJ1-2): DSGVTQTPKHLITATGQRVTLRCSPRSGDLSVYWYQQSLDQGLQFLIQYYNGEERAKGNILERFSAQQFPDLHSELNLSSLELGDSALYFCASSSSTGGSYGYTFGSGTRLTVV.

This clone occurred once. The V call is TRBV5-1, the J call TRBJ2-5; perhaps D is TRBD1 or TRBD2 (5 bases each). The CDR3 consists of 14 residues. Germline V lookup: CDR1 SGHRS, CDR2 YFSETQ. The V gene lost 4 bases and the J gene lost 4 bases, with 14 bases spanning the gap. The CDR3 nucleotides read TGCGCCAGCAGCGGGACCAGGACCGGAGAGACCCAGTACTTC. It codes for CASSGTRTGETQYF. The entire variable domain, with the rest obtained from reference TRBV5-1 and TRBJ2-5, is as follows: KAGVTQTPRYLIKTRGQQVTLSCSPISGHRSVSWYQQTPGQGLQFLFEYFSETQRNKGNFPGRFSGRQFSNSRSEMNVSTLELGDSALYLCASSGTRTGETQYFGPGTRLLVL.

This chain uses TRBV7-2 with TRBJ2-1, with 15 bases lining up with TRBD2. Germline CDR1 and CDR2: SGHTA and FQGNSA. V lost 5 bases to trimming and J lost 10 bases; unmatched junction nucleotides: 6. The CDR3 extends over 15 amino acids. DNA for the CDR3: TGTGCCAGCAGCGCCGGACTAGCGGGGGGGCGGGAGCAGTTCTTC. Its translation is CASSAGLAGGREQFF.

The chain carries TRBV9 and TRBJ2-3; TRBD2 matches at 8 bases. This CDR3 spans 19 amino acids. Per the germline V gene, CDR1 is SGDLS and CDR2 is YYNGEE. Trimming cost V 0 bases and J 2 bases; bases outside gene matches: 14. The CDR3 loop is CASSVVPLGAGGTTDTQYF. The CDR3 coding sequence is TGTGCCAGCAGCGTAGTCCCCTTGGGCGCGGGAGGAACCACAGATACGCAGTATTTT.

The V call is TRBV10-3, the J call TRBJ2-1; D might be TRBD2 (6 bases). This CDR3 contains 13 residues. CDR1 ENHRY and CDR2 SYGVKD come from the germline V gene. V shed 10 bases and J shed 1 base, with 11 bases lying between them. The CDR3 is CATGTASYNEQFF. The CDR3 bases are TGTGCCACTGGGACTGCTTCCTACAATGAGCAGTTCTTC.

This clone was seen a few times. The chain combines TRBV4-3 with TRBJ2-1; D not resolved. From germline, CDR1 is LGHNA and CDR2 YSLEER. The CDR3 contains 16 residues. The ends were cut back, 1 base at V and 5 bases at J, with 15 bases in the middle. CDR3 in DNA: TGCGCCAGCAGCCAAGGGTCTGCACCGGGTCACAATGAGCAGTTCTTC. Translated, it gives CASSQGSAPGHNEQFF.

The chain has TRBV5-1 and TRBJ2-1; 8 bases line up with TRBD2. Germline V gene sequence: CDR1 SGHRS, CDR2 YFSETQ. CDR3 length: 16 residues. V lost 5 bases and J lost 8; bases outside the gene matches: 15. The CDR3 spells CASRRLGREGRYEQFF. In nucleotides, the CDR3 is TGCGCCAGCAGACGCCTGGGACGGGAGGGCCGTTATGAGCAGTTCTTC.

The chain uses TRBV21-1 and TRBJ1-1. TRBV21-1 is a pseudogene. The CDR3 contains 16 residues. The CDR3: CASSKGPGVPNHEAFF. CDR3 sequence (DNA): TGTGCCAGCAGCAAAGGGCCCGGGGTTCCTAATCATGAAGCTTTCTTT.

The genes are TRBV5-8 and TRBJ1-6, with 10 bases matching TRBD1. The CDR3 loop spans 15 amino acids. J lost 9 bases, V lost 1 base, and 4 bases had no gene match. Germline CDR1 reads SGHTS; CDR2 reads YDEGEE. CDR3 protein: CASSLWGQGSSPLHF. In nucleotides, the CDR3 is TGTGCCAGCAGCTTGTGGGGACAGGGGTCTTCACCCCTCCACTTT.

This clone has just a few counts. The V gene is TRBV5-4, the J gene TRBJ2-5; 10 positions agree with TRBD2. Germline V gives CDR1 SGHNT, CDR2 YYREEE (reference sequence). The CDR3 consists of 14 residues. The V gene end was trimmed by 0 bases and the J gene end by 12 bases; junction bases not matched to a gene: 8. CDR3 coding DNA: TGTGCCAGCAGCTTGGAGACAGCGGGAGGGCCTAAGTACTTC. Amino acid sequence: CASSLETAGGPKYF.

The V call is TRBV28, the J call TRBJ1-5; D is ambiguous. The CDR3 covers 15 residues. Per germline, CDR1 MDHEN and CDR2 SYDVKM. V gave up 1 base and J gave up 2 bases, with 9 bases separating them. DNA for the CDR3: TGTGCCAGCAGTTTATTTCTCCAAGGCAATCAGCCCCAGCATTTT. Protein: CASSLFLQGNQPQHF.

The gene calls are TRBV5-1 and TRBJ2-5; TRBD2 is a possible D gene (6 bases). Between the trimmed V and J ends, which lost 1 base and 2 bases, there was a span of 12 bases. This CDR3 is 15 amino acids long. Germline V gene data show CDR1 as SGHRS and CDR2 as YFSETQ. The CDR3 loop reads CASSLLPGDQETQYF. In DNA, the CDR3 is TGCGCCAGCAGCTTGCTACCGGGGGATCAAGAGACCCAGTACTTC.

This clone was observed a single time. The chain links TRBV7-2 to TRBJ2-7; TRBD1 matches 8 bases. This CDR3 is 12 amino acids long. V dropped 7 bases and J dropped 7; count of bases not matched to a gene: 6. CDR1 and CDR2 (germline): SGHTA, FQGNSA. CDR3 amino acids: CASTQGAREQYF. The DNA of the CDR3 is TGTGCCAGCACCCAGGGGGCGCGGGAGCAGTACTTC.

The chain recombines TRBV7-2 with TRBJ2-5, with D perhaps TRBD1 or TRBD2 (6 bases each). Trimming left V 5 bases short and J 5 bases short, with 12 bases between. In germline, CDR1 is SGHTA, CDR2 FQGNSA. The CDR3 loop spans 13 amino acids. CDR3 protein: CASSRQGRETQYF. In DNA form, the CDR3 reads TGTGCCAGCAGCCGCCAGGGGAGGGAGACCCAGTACTTC.

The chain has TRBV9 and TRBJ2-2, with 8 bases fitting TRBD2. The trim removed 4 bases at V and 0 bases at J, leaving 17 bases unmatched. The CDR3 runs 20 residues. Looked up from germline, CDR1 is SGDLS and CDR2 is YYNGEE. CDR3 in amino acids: CASSTRPGLAPFPNTGELFF. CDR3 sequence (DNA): TGTGCCAGCAGCACTCGCCCCGGACTAGCTCCTTTCCCGAACACCGGGGAGCTGTTTTTT.

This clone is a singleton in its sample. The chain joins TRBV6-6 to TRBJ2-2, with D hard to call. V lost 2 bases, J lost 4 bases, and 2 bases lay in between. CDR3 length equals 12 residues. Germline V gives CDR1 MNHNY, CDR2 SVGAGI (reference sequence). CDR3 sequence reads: CASSYRTGELFF. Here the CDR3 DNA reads TGTGCCAGCAGTTACCGCACCGGGGAGCTGTTTTTT.

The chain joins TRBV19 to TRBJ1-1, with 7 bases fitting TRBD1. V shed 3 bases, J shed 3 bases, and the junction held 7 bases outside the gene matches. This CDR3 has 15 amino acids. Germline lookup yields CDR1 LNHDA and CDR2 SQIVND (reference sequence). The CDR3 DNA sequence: TGTGCCAGTAGTATTTACGGGACAGTTCACACTGAAGCTTTCTTT. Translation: CASSIYGTVHTEAFF.